The T cell receptor beta chain described here comes from a study of cytomegalovirus exposure and HLA in healthy donors. Study conclusions and caveats: DRB1 showed the most TCR associations and HLA-C the fewest in a later analysis, as rates varied by HLA locus. A highly shared variant cluster was judged a likely technical artifact.

This PCR relied on a set of 60 Vbeta primers and 13 Jbeta primers. Profiled with immunoSEQ multiplex PCR; TCRdb holds only in-frame clones, not every one. The sample records about 97,000 clones, roughly four fifths being singletons. The trim removed 1 base at V and 2 bases at J, leaving 7 bases unmatched. Germline-derived CDR1 and CDR2 are SQVTM and ANQGSEA. The CDR3 length is 15 residues. In the case of this clone: Its specificity is not known.

The sample taken for sequencing was PBMCs. This chain uses TRBV29-1 with TRBJ1-2; 7 nucleotides agree with TRBD1. This TCR was sampled from a man between 40 and 49 years old in good health and CMV-seropositive. As DNA, the CDR3 is TGCAGCGTTGAAGGGGGTAGGGGGCTGAACTATGGCTACACCTTC. It specifies CSVEGGRGLNYGYTF. Looking up the rest from reference TRBV29-1 and TRBJ1-2 gives the full variable domain: SAVISQKPSRDICQRGTSLTIQCQVDSQVTMMFWYRQQPGQSLTLIATANQGSEATYESGFVIDKFPISRPNLTFSTLTVSNMSPEDSSIYLCSVEGGRGLNYGYTFGSGTRLTVV.